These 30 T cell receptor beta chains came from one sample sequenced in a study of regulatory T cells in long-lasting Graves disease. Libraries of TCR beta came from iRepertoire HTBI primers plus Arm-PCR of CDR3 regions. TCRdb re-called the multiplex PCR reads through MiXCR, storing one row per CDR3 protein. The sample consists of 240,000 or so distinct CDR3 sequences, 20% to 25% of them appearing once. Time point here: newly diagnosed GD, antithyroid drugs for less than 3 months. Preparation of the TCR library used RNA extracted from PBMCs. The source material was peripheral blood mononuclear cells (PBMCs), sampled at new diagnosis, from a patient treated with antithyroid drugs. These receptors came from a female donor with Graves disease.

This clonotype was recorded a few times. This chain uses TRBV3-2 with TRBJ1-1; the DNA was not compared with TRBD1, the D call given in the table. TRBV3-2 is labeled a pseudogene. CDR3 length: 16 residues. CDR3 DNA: TGTGCCAGCAGCCTTCAAGGGACAGAACTGAACACTGAAGCTTTCTTT. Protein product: CASSLQGTELNTEAFF.

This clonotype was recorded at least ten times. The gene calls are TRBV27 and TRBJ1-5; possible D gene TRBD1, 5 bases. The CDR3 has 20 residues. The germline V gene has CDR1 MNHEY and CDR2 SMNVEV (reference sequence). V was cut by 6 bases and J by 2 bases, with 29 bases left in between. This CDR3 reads CASRDKGGSGMKVGNQPQHF. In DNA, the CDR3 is TGTGCCAGCAGGGATAAGGGCGGGTCAGGGATGAAAGTGGGCAATCAGCCCCAGCATTTT.

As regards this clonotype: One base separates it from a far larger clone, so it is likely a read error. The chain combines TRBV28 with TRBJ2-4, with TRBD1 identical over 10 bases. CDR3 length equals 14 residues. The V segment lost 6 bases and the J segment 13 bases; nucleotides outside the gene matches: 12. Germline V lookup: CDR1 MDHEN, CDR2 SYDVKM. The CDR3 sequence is CASRPGTGANEQYF. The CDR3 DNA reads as TGTGCCAGCAGACCCGGGACAGGGGCCAATGAGCAGTACTTC.

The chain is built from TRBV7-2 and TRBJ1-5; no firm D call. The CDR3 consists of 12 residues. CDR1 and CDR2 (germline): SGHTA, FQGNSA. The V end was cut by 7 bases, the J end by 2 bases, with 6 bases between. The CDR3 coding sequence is TGTGCCAGCACCTTTGGCAATCAGCCCCAGCATTTT. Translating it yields CASTFGNQPQHF.

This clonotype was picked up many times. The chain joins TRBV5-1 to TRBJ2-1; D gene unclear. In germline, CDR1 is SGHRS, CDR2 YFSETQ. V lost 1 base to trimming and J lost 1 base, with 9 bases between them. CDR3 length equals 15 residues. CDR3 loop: CASSLFTGSYNEQFF. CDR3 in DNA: TGCGCCAGCAGCTTGTTTACGGGTTCCTACAATGAGCAGTTCTTC. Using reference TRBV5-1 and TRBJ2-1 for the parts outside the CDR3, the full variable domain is KAGVTQTPRYLIKTRGQQVTLSCSPISGHRSVSWYQQTPGQGLQFLFEYFSETQRNKGNFPGRFSGRQFSNSRSEMNVSTLELGDSALYLCASSLFTGSYNEQFFGPGTRLTVL.

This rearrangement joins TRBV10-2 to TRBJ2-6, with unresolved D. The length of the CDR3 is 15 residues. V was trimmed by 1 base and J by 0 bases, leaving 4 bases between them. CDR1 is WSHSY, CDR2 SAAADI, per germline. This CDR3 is CASSEYDSGANVLTF. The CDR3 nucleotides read TGCGCCAGCAGTGAGTACGACTCTGGGGCCAACGTCCTGACTTTC.

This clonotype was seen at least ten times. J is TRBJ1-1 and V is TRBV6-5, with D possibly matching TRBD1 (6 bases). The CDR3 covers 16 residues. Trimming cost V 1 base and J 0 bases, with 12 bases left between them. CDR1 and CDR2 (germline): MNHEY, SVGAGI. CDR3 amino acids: CASSYFKGHMNTEAFF. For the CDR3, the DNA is TGTGCCAGCAGTTACTTCAAGGGACATATGAACACTGAAGCTTTCTTT.

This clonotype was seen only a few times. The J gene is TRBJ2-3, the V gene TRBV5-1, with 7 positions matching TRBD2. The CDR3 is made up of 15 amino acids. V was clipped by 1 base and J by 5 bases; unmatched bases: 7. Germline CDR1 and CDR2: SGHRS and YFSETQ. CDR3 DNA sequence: TGCGCCAGCAGCTTGTCAGCGGGAACTCAAGATACGCAGTATTTT. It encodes CASSLSAGTQDTQYF.

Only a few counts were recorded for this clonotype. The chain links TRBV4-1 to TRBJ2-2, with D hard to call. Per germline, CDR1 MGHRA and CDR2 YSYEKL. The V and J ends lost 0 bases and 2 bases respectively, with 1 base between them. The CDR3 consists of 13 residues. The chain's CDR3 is CASSQENTGELFF. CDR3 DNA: TGCGCCAGCAGCCAAGAAAACACCGGGGAGCTGTTTTTT.

CDR3 DNA: TGCAGTGCTAGAACTAGCGGGGGGGTGGGTGAGCAGTACTTC. Amino acid sequence: CSARTSGGVGEQYF. The V call is TRBV20-1, the J call TRBJ2-7, with TRBD2 matching over 13 bases. V shed 2 bases, J shed 7 bases, and the junction held 5 bases outside the gene matches. Germline V gene lookup returns CDR1 DFQATT and CDR2 SNEGSKA (reference sequence). The CDR3 runs to 14 residues.

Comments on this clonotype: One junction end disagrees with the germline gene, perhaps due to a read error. The CDR3, as DNA: TGTGCCATCAGTGAGCGACAGGGAACGGGAGTGGATCAACCCCAGCATTTT. It translates to CAISERQGTGVDQPQHF. The J gene is TRBJ1-5, the V gene TRBV10-3; 7 bases are a match to TRBD1. The CDR3 sequence is 17 residues long. The germline CDR1 and CDR2 sequences are ENHRY and SYGVKD.

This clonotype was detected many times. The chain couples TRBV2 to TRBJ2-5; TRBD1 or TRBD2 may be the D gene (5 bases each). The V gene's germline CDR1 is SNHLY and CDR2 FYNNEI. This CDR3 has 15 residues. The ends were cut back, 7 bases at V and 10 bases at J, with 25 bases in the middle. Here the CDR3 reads CASKPGREESMGQYF. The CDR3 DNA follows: TGTGCCAGCAAACCGGGACGGGAAGAATCGATGGGCCAGTACTTC.

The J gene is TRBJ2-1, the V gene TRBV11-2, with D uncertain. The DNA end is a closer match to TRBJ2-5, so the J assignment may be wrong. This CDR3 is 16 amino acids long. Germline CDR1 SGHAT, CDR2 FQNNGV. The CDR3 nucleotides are TGTGCCAGCAGCCAAGAGTTCCAAGCAGGAGAAGAGACCCAGTACTTC. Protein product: CASSQEFQAGEETQYF.

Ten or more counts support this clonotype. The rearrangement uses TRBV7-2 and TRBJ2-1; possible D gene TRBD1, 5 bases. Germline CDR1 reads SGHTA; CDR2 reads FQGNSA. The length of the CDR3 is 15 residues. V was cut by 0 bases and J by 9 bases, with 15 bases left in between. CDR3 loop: CASSLAESFQGEQFF. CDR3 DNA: TGTGCCAGCAGCTTAGCAGAAAGTTTCCAGGGTGAGCAGTTCTTC.

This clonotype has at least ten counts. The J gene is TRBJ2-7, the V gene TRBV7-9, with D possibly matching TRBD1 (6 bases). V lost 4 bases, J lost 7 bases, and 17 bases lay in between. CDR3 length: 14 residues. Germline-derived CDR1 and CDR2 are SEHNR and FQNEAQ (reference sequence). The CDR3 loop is CASSSRTDLGEQYF. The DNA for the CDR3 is TGTGCCAGCAGCTCCCGGACAGACTTAGGGGAGCAGTACTTC.

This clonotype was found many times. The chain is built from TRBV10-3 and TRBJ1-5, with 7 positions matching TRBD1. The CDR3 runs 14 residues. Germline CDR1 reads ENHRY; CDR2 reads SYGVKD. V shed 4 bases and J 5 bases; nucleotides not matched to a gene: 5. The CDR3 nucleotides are TGTGCCATCAGTGGGGAGGGGGCCCATCAGCCCCAGCATTTT. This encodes CAISGEGAHQPQHF.

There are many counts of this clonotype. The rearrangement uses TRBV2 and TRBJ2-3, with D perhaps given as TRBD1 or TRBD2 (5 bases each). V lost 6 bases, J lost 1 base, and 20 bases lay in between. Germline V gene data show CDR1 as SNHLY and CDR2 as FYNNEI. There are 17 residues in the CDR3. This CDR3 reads CASRVGTGQRRTDTQYF. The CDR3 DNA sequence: TGTGCCAGCAGGGTAGGAACGGGGCAGAGGCGCACAGATACGCAGTATTTT. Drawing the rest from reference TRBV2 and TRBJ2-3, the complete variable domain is EPEVTQTPSHQVTQMGQEVILRCVPISNHLYFYWYRQILGQKVEFLVSFYNNEISEKSEIFDDQFSVERPDGSNFTLKIRSTKLEDSAMYFCASRVGTGQRRTDTQYFGPGTRLTVL.

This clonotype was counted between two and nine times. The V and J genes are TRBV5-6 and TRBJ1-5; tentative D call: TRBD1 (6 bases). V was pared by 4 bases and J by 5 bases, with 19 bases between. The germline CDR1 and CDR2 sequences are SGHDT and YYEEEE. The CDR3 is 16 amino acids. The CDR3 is CASSQTGAGVDQPQHF. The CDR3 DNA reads TGTGCCAGCAGCCAAACGGGAGCAGGGGTGGATCAGCCCCAGCATTTT.

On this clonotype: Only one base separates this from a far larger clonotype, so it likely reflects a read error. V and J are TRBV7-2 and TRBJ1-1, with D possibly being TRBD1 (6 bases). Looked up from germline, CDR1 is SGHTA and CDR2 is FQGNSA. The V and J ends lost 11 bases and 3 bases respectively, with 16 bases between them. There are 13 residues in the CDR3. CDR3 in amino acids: CAWGPELYTEAFF. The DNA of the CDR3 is TGTGCCTGGGGGCCGGAGCTATACACTGAAGCTTTCTTT.

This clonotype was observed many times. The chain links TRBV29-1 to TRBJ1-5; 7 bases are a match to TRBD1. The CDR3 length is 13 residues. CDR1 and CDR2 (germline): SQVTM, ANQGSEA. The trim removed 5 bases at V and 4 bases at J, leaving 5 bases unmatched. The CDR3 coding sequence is TGCAGCGTTCGACAGGGCCTAAATCAGCCCCAGCATTTT. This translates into CSVRQGLNQPQHF.

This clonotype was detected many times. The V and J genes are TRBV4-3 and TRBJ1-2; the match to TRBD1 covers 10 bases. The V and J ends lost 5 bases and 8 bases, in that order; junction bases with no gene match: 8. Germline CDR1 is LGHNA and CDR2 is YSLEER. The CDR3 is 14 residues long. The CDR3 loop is CASSVPGQGSGYTF. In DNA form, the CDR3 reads TGCGCCAGCAGCGTACCGGGACAGGGGAGCGGCTACACCTTC.

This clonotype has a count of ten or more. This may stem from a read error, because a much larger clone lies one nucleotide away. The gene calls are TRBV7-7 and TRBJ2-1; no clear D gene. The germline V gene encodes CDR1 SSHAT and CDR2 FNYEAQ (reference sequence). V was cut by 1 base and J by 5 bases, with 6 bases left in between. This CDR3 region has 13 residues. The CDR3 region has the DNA TGTGCCAGCAGCTTAGACTACAACAATGAGCAGTTCTTC. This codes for CASSLDYNNEQFF.

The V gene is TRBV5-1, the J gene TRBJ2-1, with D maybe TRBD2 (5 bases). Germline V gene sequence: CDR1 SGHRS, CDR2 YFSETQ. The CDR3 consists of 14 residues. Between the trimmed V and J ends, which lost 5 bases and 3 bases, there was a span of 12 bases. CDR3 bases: TGCGCCAGCAGAGAGAGCGGTGTCTACAATGAGCAGTTCTTC. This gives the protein CASRESGVYNEQFF.

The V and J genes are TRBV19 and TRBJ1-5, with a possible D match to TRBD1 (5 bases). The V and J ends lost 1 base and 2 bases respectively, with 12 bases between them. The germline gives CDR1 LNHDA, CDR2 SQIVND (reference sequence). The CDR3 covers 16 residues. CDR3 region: CASSIVHRPGNQPQHF. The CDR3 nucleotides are TGTGCCAGTAGTATAGTCCACAGGCCGGGCAATCAGCCCCAGCATTTT.

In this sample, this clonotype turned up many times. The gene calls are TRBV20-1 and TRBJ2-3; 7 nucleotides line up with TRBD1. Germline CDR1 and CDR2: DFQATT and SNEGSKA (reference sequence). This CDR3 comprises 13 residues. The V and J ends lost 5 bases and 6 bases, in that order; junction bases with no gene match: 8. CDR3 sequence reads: CSAGRQGPDTQYF. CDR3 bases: TGCAGTGCTGGTAGACAGGGACCCGATACGCAGTATTTT.

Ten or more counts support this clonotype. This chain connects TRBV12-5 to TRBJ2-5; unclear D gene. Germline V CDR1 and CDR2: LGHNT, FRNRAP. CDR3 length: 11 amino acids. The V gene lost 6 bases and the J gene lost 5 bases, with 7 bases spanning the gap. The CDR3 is CASGTGETQYF. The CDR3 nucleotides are TGTGCTAGTGGGACTGGGGAGACCCAGTACTTC.

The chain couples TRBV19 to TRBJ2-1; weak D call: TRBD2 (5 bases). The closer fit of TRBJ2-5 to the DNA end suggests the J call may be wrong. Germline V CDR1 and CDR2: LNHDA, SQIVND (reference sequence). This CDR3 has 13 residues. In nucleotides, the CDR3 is TGTGCCAGTAGTATGGGGAGAGGTGAGACCCAGTACTTC. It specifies CASSMGRGETQYF.

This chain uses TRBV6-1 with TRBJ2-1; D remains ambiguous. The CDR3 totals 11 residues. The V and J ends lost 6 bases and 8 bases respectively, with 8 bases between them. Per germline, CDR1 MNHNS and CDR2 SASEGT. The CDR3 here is CASRFTDEQFF. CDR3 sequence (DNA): TGTGCCAGCAGATTTACTGATGAGCAGTTCTTC.

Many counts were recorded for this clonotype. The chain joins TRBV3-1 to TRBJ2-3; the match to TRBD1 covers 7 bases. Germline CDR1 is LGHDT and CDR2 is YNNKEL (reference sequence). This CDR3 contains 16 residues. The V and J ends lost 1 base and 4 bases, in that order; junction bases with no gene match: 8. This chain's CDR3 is CASSQGLVQGADTQYF. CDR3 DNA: TGTGCCAGCAGCCAAGGATTAGTTCAGGGGGCAGATACGCAGTATTTT.

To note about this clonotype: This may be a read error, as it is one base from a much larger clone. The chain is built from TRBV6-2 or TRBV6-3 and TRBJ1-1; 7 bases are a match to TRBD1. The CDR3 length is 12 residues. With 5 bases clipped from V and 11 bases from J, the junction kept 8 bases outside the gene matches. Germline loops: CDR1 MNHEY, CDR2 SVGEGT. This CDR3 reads CASSETGVTAFF. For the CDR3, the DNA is TGTGCCAGCAGTGAAACAGGGGTTACGGCTTTCTTT.